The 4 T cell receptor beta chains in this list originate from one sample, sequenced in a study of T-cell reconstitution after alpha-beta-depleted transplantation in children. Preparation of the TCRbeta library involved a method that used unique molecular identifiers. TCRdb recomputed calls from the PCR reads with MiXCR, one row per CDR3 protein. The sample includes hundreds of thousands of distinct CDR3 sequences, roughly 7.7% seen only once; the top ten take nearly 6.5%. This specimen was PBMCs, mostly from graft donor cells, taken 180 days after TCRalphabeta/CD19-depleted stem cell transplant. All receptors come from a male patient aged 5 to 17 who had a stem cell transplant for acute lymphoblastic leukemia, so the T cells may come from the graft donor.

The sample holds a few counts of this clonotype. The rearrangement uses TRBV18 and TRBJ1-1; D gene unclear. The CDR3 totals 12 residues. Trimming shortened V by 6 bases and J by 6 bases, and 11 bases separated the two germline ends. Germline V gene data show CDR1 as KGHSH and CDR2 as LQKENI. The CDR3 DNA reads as TGTGCCAGCTCCTCCTTTGGCGCTGAAGCTTTCTTT. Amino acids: CASSSFGAEAFF.

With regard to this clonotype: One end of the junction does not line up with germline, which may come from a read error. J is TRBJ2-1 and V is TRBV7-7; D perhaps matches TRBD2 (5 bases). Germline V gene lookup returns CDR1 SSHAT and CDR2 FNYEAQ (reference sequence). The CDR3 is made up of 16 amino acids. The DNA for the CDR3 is TGTGCTAGCAGCTTAGCGCTGACGGGTCTTAGGGATGAGCAGTTCTTC. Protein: CASSLALTGLRDEQFF.

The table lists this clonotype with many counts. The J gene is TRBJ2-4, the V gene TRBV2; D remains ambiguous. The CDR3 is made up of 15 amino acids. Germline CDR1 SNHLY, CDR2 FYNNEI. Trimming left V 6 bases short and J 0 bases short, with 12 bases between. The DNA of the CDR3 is TGTGCCAGCAGCTCCGACTCTATAGCCAAAAACATTCAGTACTTC. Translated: CASSSDSIAKNIQYF.

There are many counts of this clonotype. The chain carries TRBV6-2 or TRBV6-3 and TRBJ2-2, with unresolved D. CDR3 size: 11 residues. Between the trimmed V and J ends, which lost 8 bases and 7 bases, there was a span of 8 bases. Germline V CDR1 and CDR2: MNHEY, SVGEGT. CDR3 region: CASFVSGELFF. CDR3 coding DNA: TGTGCCAGCTTCGTCAGCGGGGAGCTGTTTTTT.